Listed below are T cell receptor beta chains from one sample, sequenced in a study of T cell changes during pregnancy in multiple sclerosis. The repertoire was sequenced with immunoSEQ multiplex PCR; TCRdb's copy has only in-frame clones and lacks some. The sample shows 65,000 to 95,000 clones, 90% to 95% of them seen only once. The sample here was peripheral blood, taken after pregnancy. These receptors originate from a female donor in good health, enrolled as a control in a pregnancy study. Both conserved end residues are part of each CDR3. A D gene is named only where the DNA matches it firmly. Size values are once, few and many counts, or a class for expanded clones, and some rows have none.

TRBJ2-2 . TRBD1 TRBV6-1 TGTGCCAGCCGACGGGACAGGGCGAACACCGGGGAGCTGTTTTTT CASRRDRANTGELFF
TRBJ2-1 . . TRBV7-3 TGTGCCAGCAGCATAGATTTAGGGGCCTACAATGAGCAGTTCTTC CASSIDLGAYNEQFF
TRBJ1-2 once . TRBV28 TGTGCCAGCCGCATATCAGGGTTCGACTATGGCTACACCTTC CASRISGFDYGYTF
TRBJ2-1 . TRBD2 TRBV5-1 TGCGCCAGCAGCTTGGATCGGCGGGAGGGCGAGCAGTTCTTC CASSLDRREGEQFF
TRBJ2-1 . TRBD1 TRBV6-5 TGTGCCAGCAGGGGACAGGGTAAATACAATGAGCAGTTCTTC CASRGQGKYNEQFF
TRBJ2-7 . TRBD1 TRBV10-3 TGTGCCATCAGTGAGTCCGGACAGGATCCGTACGAGCAGTACTTC CAISESGQDPYEQYF
TRBJ2-7 . . TRBV5-8 TGTGCCAGCATCATCTGGGGGCCCTACGAGCAGTACTTC CASIIWGPYEQYF
TRBJ2-7 . TRBD1 TRBV28 TGTGCCAGCAGTCCCCGGGACAGGGGGTTTTCCTACGAGCAGTACTTC CASSPRDRGFSYEQYF
TRBJ1-2 few TRBD1 TRBV27 TGTGCCAGCAGTTTGGGACAGGGCTATGGCTACACCTTC CASSLGQGYGYTF
TRBJ2-3 . TRBD2 TRBV7-9 TGTGCCAGCAGCGAAAGACTAGCGGGAGCAGGAGGAGATACGCAGTATTTT CASSERLAGAGGDTQYF
TRBJ2-3 . . TRBV7-9 TGTGCCAGCAGCCTACAACAGGGACCAGATACGCAGTATTTT CASSLQQGPDTQYF
TRBJ1-3 . TRBD1 TRBV9 TGTGCCAGCAGTGCATTTGACAGGGGGCGAGGAAACACCATATATTTT CASSAFDRGRGNTIYF
TRBJ2-2 . . TRBV2 TGTGCCAGCACCAGGGCAGTTTCGACCGGGGAGCTGTTTTTT CASTRAVSTGELFF
TRBJ1-4 . . TRBV19 TGTGCCAGTAGTGATCAGGCAACTAATGAAAAACTGTTTTTT CASSDQATNEKLFF
TRBJ2-2 . TRBD2 TRBV7-3 TGTGCCAGCAGCTTAACGACTAGCGGGAGGAACACCGGGGAGCTGTTTTTT CASSLTTSGRNTGELFF
TRBJ2-3 . . TRBV6-1 TGTGCCAGCAGTGAAGACGGAGGCGGACCAGATACGCAGTATTTT CASSEDGGGPDTQYF
TRBJ1-4 . . TRBV6-6 TGTGCCAGCAGTGATTGGGTGGAGGATGAAAAACTGTTTTTT CASSDWVEDEKLFF
TRBJ1-4 once TRBD1 TRBV6-6 TGTGCCAGCAGTTACTTAGGGACAGGGGAAAAACTGTTTTTT CASSYLGTGEKLFF
TRBJ1-5 . . TRBV18 TGTGCCAGCTCACCACAGGGGAAGGAGCCCCAGCATTTT CASSPQGKEPQHF
TRBJ2-7 . TRBD2 TRBV28 TGTGCCAGCGAACCAGCGGGGAGGACCTACGAGCAGTACTTC CASEPAGRTYEQYF
TRBJ2-1 . . TRBV18 TGTGCCAGCTCACGGACTGCCTCCTCCTACAATGAGCAGTTCTTC CASSRTASSYNEQFF
TRBJ2-1 . . TRBV28 TGTGCCAGCAGTTTATGGTCCACCCGGTCCAATGAGCAGTTCTTC CASSLWSTRSNEQFF
TRBJ2-7 . . TRBV18 TGTGCCAGCTCACCACCGCGCTCTAGCGCCCCGCGTTCCGAGCAGTACTTC CASSPPRSSAPRSEQYF
TRBJ1-1 . . TRBV15 TGTGCCACCAGCGTCCCCAGGGTGAACACTGAAGCTTTCTTT CATSVPRVNTEAFF
TRBJ1-5 . . TRBV30 TGTGCCTGGAATTCAGGGGACAATCAGCCCCAGCATTTT CAWNSGDNQPQHF
TRBJ2-1 . . TRBV18 TGTGCCAGCTCACCACTCCATAGCCAGGGGAGCGCAAATGAGCAGTTCTTC CASSPLHSQGSANEQFF
TRBJ2-2 few . TRBV7-8 TGTGCCAGCAGCCTAGGCAGATCCACCGGGGAGCTGTTTTTT CASSLGRSTGELFF
TRBJ1-1 . TRBD1 TRBV28 TGTGCCAGCAGTCAGGCGGGGACAGGGGGGAGGGTTGGAGCTTTCTTT CASSQAGTGGRVGAFF
TRBJ1-6 . . TRBV30 TGTGCCTGGAGTTTGAGAGGGTGGAATTCACCCCTCCACTTT CAWSLRGWNSPLHF
TRBJ2-1 . . TRBV6-5 TGTGCCAGCAGCCGTAGGAGAGGAGGGTACAATGAGCAGTTCTTC CASSRRRGGYNEQFF
TRBJ2-1 . . TRBV5-1 TGCGCCAGCAGCTTGGCGGTCGGGGGAGAGCAGTTCTTC CASSLAVGGEQFF
TRBJ2-5 . . TRBV21-1 TGTGCCAGCAGCAAACCCGGACAGGGGGCTAGAGAGACCCAGTACTTC CASSKPGQGARETQYF
TRBJ2-4 . TRBD1 TRBV27 TGTGCCAGCAGAAGCGGCGGACAGGGGAAAAACATTCAGTACTTC CASRSGGQGKNIQYF
TRBJ2-3 . TRBD1 TRBV27 TGTGCCAGCAGAAGCTGGACAGGGGGCACAGATACGCAGTATTTT CASRSWTGGTDTQYF
TRBJ2-1 once TRBD2 TRBV18 TGTGCCAGCTCACCCTGGACTAGCGGGAGTTCGGGCAATGAGCAGTTCTTC CASSPWTSGSSGNEQFF
TRBJ2-7 . . TRBV27 TGTGCCAGCAGTTCAGGCAGCACCTACGAGCAGTACTTC CASSSGSTYEQYF
TRBJ1-5 . . TRBV27 TGTGCCAGCAGTTTAACCTCACCCGGGCAGCCCCAGCATTTT CASSLTSPGQPQHF